Listed below are T cell receptor beta chains from one sample, sequenced in a study of response to subunit inactivated influenza vaccine. TCRdb used MiXCR to reprocess the RT-PCR reads, holding one entry per CDR3 protein. The data show fewer than 250,000 distinct CDR3 sequences, roughly an eighth seen once. Specimen: CD8+ T cells sorted from PBMCs, collected 5 days after vaccination. These receptors were obtained from a man in his fifties who received an inactivated influenza vaccine. Each CDR3 is given with its conserved first and last residue. Each record gives: clone size, D gene, V gene, J gene, CDR3 DNA, CDR3 protein. D genes are given only for firm matches. The listing skips clone size in some rows; elsewhere it reads once, few, many or a size class.

size: NA; D: NA; V: TRBV12-3/TRBV12-4; J: TRBJ2-1; DNA: TGTGCCTGCAGTTTAGGGGCCGGGACTGCCGATGATCTGGAGCAGTTCTTC; CDR3: CACSLGAGTADDLEQFF
size: NA; D: TRBD1; V: TRBV7-9; J: TRBJ2-7; DNA: TGTGCCAGCAGCTTAGGGAAGGGACAGGACTACGAGCAGTACTTC; CDR3: CASSLGKGQDYEQYF
size: NA; D: NA; V: TRBV28; J: TRBJ2-2; DNA: TGTGCCAGCAGTTTTATGGGGGGGCCTACCGGGGAGCTGTTTTTT; CDR3: CASSFMGGPTGELFF
size: NA; D: TRBD1; V: TRBV20-1; J: TRBJ1-2; DNA: TGCAGTGCTAGAGATCAGGGGGCTGTTGAAGGCTACACCTTC; CDR3: CSARDQGAVEGYTF
size: few; D: TRBD2; V: TRBV19; J: TRBJ2-1; DNA: TGTGCCAGTAGTATTCTGGGGACTAGCGGGGGCGATGAGCAGTTCTTC; CDR3: CASSILGTSGGDEQFF
size: NA; D: NA; V: TRBV29-1; J: TRBJ2-1; DNA: TGCAGCGTTGAAATTAGGTATGAGCAGTTCTTC; CDR3: CSVEIRYEQFF
size: few; D: TRBD1; V: TRBV11-1; J: TRBJ1-3; DNA: TGTGCCAGCAGCTTCCCCAGGACAGGTGCCATAGGTAGCGCTGGAAACACCATATATTTT; CDR3: CASSFPRTGAIGSAGNTIYF
size: NA; D: TRBD1; V: TRBV12-3/TRBV12-4; J: TRBJ2-2; DNA: TGTGCCATTCGGGACAGGACTGAGACCGGGGAGCTGTTTTTT; CDR3: CAIRDRTETGELFF
size: few; D: NA; V: TRBV7-9; J: TRBJ2-6; DNA: TGTGCCAGCAGCCCAGGTAGTGGCTCTGGGGCCAACGTCCTGACTTTC; CDR3: CASSPGSGSGANVLTF
size: few; D: NA; V: TRBV7-9; J: TRBJ2-3; DNA: TGTGCCAGCAGTCCAAGGGTTGGGACGGGTAGCACAGATACGCAGTATTTT; CDR3: CASSPRVGTGSTDTQYF
size: few; D: TRBD1; V: TRBV4-2; J: TRBJ2-7; DNA: TGTGCCAGCAGCCAAGCGGGACAGAAGACAAAGCAGTACTTC; CDR3: CASSQAGQKTKQYF
size: few; D: TRBD1; V: TRBV7-8; J: TRBJ2-1; DNA: TGTGCCAGCAGTCCAAGGACAGGGATTGAGCAGTTCTTC; CDR3: CASSPRTGIEQFF
size: NA; D: NA; V: TRBV13; J: TRBJ2-7; DNA: TGTGCCAGCAGCTTATATATGGGGAGACGCGAGCAGTACTTC; CDR3: CASSLYMGRREQYF
size: few; D: TRBD1; V: TRBV7-9; J: TRBJ2-7; DNA: TGTGCCAGCAGCTCCGGGACAGGCGGTGTATACGAGCAGTACTTC; CDR3: CASSSGTGGVYEQYF
size: few; D: NA; V: TRBV5-6; J: TRBJ2-1; DNA: TGTGCCAGCAGCTTGAGGGGATGGGGGGAGCAGTTCTTC; CDR3: CASSLRGWGEQFF
size: NA; D: NA; V: TRBV9; J: TRBJ2-1; DNA: TGTGCCAGCAGCGTAGAGGGGACTTTATACAATGAGCAGTTCTTC; CDR3: CASSVEGTLYNEQFF
size: NA; D: NA; V: TRBV19; J: TRBJ2-1; DNA: TGTGCCAGTAGTATATCCGGAAACAATGAGCAGTTCTTC; CDR3: CASSISGNNEQFF
size: few; D: TRBD2; V: TRBV29-1; J: TRBJ2-3; DNA: TGCAGCGTTCTAGCGGGACTCCGCACAGATACGCAGTATTTT; CDR3: CSVLAGLRTDTQYF
size: medium-sized; D: NA; V: TRBV10-3; J: TRBJ1-2; DNA: TGTGCCATCAGCGAGGACGCTACTAACTATGGCTACACCTTC; CDR3: CAISEDATNYGYTF
size: NA; D: NA; V: TRBV4-3; J: TRBJ1-6; DNA: TGCGCCAGCAGCCAAACCACCACAGGGTCACCCCTCCACTTT; CDR3: CASSQTTTGSPLHF
size: few; D: TRBD2; V: TRBV4-3; J: TRBJ2-3; DNA: TGCGCCAGCAGCCACGAGATAGCCAGGACTAGCTTCGCAGATACGCAGTATTTT; CDR3: CASSHEIARTSFADTQYF
size: NA; D: NA; V: TRBV4-2; J: TRBJ1-2; DNA: TGTGCCAGCAGCCAGGGGGCTTTGTATGGCTACACCTTC; CDR3: CASSQGALYGYTF
size: NA; D: TRBD2; V: TRBV9; J: TRBJ2-3; DNA: TGTGCCAGCAGCGTAGATGAGCTAGCGGGGACCACAGATACGCAGTATTTT; CDR3: CASSVDELAGTTDTQYF
size: few; D: NA; V: TRBV7-2; J: TRBJ2-7; DNA: TGTGCCAGCAGCTTAGCGAGAGGGGGAAGGCACGAGCAGTACTTC; CDR3: CASSLARGGRHEQYF
size: few; D: NA; V: TRBV2; J: TRBJ1-1; DNA: TGTGCCAGCAGTGATCGGCGGACGAACACTGAAGCTTTCTTT; CDR3: CASSDRRTNTEAFF
size: NA; D: NA; V: TRBV5-5; J: TRBJ2-1; DNA: TGTGCCAGCAGCCAAGGGCCGTACAATGAGCAGTTCTTC; CDR3: CASSQGPYNEQFF
size: NA; D: TRBD2; V: TRBV27; J: TRBJ2-7; DNA: TGTGCCAGCAGTTTTTTAGGAGGGAGGGACGAGCAGTACTTC; CDR3: CASSFLGGRDEQYF
size: NA; D: TRBD2; V: TRBV15; J: TRBJ2-7; DNA: TGTGCCACCAGCAGAGGTAGCGGGGGACCCCACGAGCAGTACTTC; CDR3: CATSRGSGGPHEQYF
size: few; D: NA; V: TRBV30; J: TRBJ2-3; DNA: TGTGCCTGGAGCGCAGGGATGGGGGCAGATACGCAGTATTTT; CDR3: CAWSAGMGADTQYF
size: few; D: NA; V: TRBV13; J: TRBJ2-4; DNA: TGTGCCAGCAGCTTGGAGGGGGCAGATCAAAACGCTTTAGCCAAAAACATTCAGTACTTC; CDR3: CASSLEGADQNALAKNIQYF
size: few; D: TRBD2; V: TRBV20-1; J: TRBJ2-7; DNA: TGCAGTGCCTCGGGGACTAGCGGAGTCTACGAGCAGTACTTC; CDR3: CSASGTSGVYEQYF
size: many; D: TRBD1; V: TRBV7-2; J: TRBJ2-2; DNA: TGTGCCAGCAGCCTGGGGACAGGGGCCACCGGGGAGCTGTTTTTT; CDR3: CASSLGTGATGELFF
size: few; D: TRBD2; V: TRBV4-1; J: TRBJ2-1; DNA: TGCGCCAGCAGCCAAGATACTAGCGGGGGATACAATGAGCAGTTCTTC; CDR3: CASSQDTSGGYNEQFF
size: few; D: NA; V: TRBV15; J: TRBJ2-5; DNA: TGTGCCACCAGCAGAGAGACGGAGACCCAGTACTTC; CDR3: CATSRETETQYF
size: few; D: NA; V: TRBV2; J: TRBJ2-7; DNA: TGTGCCAGCAGTGAACCCCGGAGGGCCTACGAGCAGTACTTC; CDR3: CASSEPRRAYEQYF
size: NA; D: NA; V: TRBV27; J: TRBJ2-1; DNA: TGTGCCAGCAGTTTGGTCCTCGGTTACTCCTACAATGAGCAGTTCTTC; CDR3: CASSLVLGYSYNEQFF
size: few; D: NA; V: TRBV4-3; J: TRBJ2-5; DNA: TGCGCCAGCAGCCAAGATGGCGACAGGCAAGAGACCCAGTACTTC; CDR3: CASSQDGDRQETQYF
size: few; D: NA; V: TRBV6-1; J: TRBJ1-1; DNA: TGTGCCAGCCAGGGGCCAGGGGAGAACACTGAAGCTTTCTTT; CDR3: CASQGPGENTEAFF
size: NA; D: TRBD1; V: TRBV12-3/TRBV12-4; J: TRBJ1-4; DNA: TGTGCCAGCAGTATAAGGACAGGGAGGTATACTAATGAAAAACTGTTTTTT; CDR3: CASSIRTGRYTNEKLFF
size: few; D: TRBD2; V: TRBV7-9; J: TRBJ2-1; DNA: TGTGCCAGCAGCTTAGGTCTAGCGGGAGGGCCTGAGGATGAGCAGTTCTTC; CDR3: CASSLGLAGGPEDEQFF
size: NA; D: NA; V: TRBV20-1; J: TRBJ2-7; DNA: TGCAGTGCTAGAGATCATGCCCTTTTCTACGAGCAGTACTTC; CDR3: CSARDHALFYEQYF
size: NA; D: NA; V: TRBV4-3; J: TRBJ2-2; DNA: TGCGCCAGCAGCCAAGATGTTGCCAGGGACGTCTGGGTTGGCACCGGGGAGCTGTTTTTT; CDR3: CASSQDVARDVWVGTGELFF
size: few; D: TRBD1; V: TRBV3-1; J: TRBJ2-7; DNA: TGTGCCAGCAGTCCTGAGACAGGGGGCGATTACGAGCAGTACTTC; CDR3: CASSPETGGDYEQYF
size: few; D: NA; V: TRBV29-1; J: TRBJ2-5; DNA: TGCAGCGTTGAGTGGAGGGGGGCGGGCGACTTC; CDR3: CSVEWRGAGDF
size: few; D: NA; V: TRBV5-8; J: TRBJ1-1; DNA: TGTGCCAGCAGCCCTGACTGGGCTGAAGCTTTCTTT; CDR3: CASSPDWAEAFF
size: few; D: NA; V: TRBV4-1; J: TRBJ2-5; DNA: TGCGCCAGCAGCCAGGATACTTCACCACCCTCCCAAGAGACCCAGTACTTC; CDR3: CASSQDTSPPSQETQYF
size: NA; D: NA; V: TRBV27; J: TRBJ2-6; DNA: TGTGCCAGCAGCCTTATTGGGGGTAGCTCTGGGGCCAACGTCCTGACTTTC; CDR3: CASSLIGGSSGANVLTF